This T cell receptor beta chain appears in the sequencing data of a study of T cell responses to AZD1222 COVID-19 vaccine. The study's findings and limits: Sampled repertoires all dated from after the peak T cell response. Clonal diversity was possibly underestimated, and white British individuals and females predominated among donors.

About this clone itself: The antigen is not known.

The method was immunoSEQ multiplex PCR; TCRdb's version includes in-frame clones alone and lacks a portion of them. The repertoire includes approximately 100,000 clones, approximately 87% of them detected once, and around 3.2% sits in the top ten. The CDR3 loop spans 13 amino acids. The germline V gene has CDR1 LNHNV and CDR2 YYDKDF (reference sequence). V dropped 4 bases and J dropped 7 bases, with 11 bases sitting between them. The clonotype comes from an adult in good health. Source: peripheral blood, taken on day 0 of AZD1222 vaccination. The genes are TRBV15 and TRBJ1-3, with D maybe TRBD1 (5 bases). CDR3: CATSTDNRNTIYF. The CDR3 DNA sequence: TGTGCCACCAGCACAGACAACAGGAACACCATATATTTT.